A single sample is the source of the 16 T cell receptor beta chains below, sequenced in a study of blood T cells in healthy people across ages. For the second PCR, which ran for roughly 7 to 11 cycles, a sample-barcoded 5' primer and a J-beta primer mix were used. A single record per CDR3 protein comes from TCRdb applying MiXCR to the 5' RACE reads. This sample yields approximately 730,000 distinct CDR3 sequences, of which approximately 43% are seen a single time; 20% to 25% belongs to the top ten. Sample: blood. Receptors were obtained from a woman aged 55-70 years in good health.

This chain uses TRBV5-1 with TRBJ2-5; 9 bases line up with TRBD2. The germline V gene has CDR1 SGHRS and CDR2 YFSETQ. This CDR3 is 16 amino acids long. Trimming at V came to 0 bases and at J to 2 bases, leaving 5 bases not matched to a gene. The CDR3 DNA reads TGCGCCAGCAGCTTGGGCGCTGCGGGGGGGCAAGAGACCCAGTACTTC. It specifies CASSLGAAGGQETQYF.

The J gene is TRBJ1-2, the V gene TRBV10-2; possible D gene TRBD1, 5 bases. The CDR3 covers 16 residues. Germline CDR1 WSHSY, CDR2 SAAADI. The ends were cut back, 6 bases at V and 0 bases at J, with 17 bases in the middle. CDR3 coding DNA: TGCGCCAGCAGCCTGACGGCAGGGACCTCTAACTATGGCTACACCTTC. This gives the protein CASSLTAGTSNYGYTF.

This clonotype appeared a few times. One junction end disagrees with the germline gene, perhaps due to a read error. The chain joins TRBV10-3 to TRBJ2-5; D ambiguous. This CDR3 is built from 12 residues. Germline V CDR1 and CDR2: ENHRY, SYGVKD. The CDR3 nucleotides are TGTGCCATCAAAGACACCGAAGAGACCCTGTACTTC. The encoded protein is CAIKDTEETLYF.

This clonotype has just a few counts. The chain links TRBV6-2 or TRBV6-3 to TRBJ2-3; 9 positions agree with TRBD2. Germline V lookup: CDR1 MNHEY, CDR2 SVGEGT. V trimming: 4 bases; J trimming: 5 bases; junction bases outside the gene matches: 10. The CDR3 contains 16 residues. The CDR3 region has the DNA TGTGCCAGCAGTTGGACCTTTAGCGGGAGTGTAGATACGCAGTATTTT. The encoded protein is CASSWTFSGSVDTQYF.

The rearrangement links TRBV12-3 or TRBV12-4 to TRBJ1-2; D remains unclear. The CDR3 extends over 14 amino acids. Trimming shortened V by 3 bases and J by 8 bases, and 16 bases separated the two germline ends. This CDR3 is CASSFIADVGGYTF. The CDR3 DNA is TGTGCCAGCAGTTTTATTGCAGATGTAGGAGGCTACACCTTC.

The rearrangement joins TRBV30 to TRBJ1-5; D is undetermined. Trimming took 0 bases from V and 3 from J, leaving 6 bases between them. The germline gives CDR1 GTSNPN, CDR2 SVGIG (reference sequence). This CDR3 has 13 residues. The CDR3 DNA reads TGTGCCTGGAGTGTACGGACCAATCAGCCCCAGCATTTT. Residues: CAWSVRTNQPQHF.

V usage is TRBV7-3 and J usage is TRBJ1-2; D gene unclear. This CDR3 contains 13 residues. The V and J ends lost 5 bases and 8 bases respectively, with 15 bases between them. Per germline, CDR1 SGHTA and CDR2 FQGTGA. The CDR3 nucleotides are TGTGCCAGCAGCCCCACGAGTTCGGGCGGCTACACCTTC. Its translation: CASSPTSSGGYTF. Full variable domain (outside the CDR3, taken from reference TRBV7-3 and TRBJ1-2): GAGVSQTPSNKVTEKGKYVELRCDPISGHTALYWYRQSLGQGPEFLIYFQGTGAADDSGLPNDRFFAVRPEGSVSTLKIQRTERGDSAVYLCASSPTSSGGYTFGSGTRLTVV.

V is TRBV18 and J is TRBJ2-6; the D gene is possibly TRBD2 (6 bases). This CDR3 has 16 residues. Germline V lookup: CDR1 KGHSH, CDR2 LQKENI. The V gene lost 5 bases and the J gene lost 4 bases, with 15 bases spanning the gap. CDR3 DNA: TGTGCCAGCTCAACTATGGGAGGCACCGGGGCCAACGTCCTGACTTTC. Translation: CASSTMGGTGANVLTF.

Of note for this clonotype: Given a much more abundant clone one base away, this may be a read error. This chain joins TRBV7-2 and TRBJ2-7; D call uncertain. This CDR3 is 14 amino acids long. Germline V lookup: CDR1 SGHTA, CDR2 FQGNSA. The CDR3 DNA follows: TGTGTCAGCAGCTCAAGCGCGGTCCACTACGAGCAGTACTTC. This encodes CVSSSSAVHYEQYF. Full variable domain (remainder filled in from reference TRBV7-2 and TRBJ2-7): GAGVSQSPSNKVTEKGKDVELRCDPISGHTALYWYRQSLGQGLEFLIYFQGNSAPDKSGLPSDRFSAERTGGSVSTLTIQRTQQEDSAVYLCVSSSSAVHYEQYFGPGTRLTVT.

The chain is built from TRBV27 and TRBJ2-7; unclear D gene. Near its end, the DNA agrees better with TRBJ2-5, so the J call may be wrong. Per the germline V gene, CDR1 is MNHEY and CDR2 is SMNVEV (reference sequence). The CDR3 contains 13 residues. The CDR3 protein is CASSLSLGKTQYF. The CDR3 DNA sequence: TGTGCCAGCAGTTTATCGTTGGGGAAGACCCAGTACTTC.

For the CDR3, the DNA is TGTGCCAGCACGGGGCACGATAATTCACCCCTCCACTTT. As protein: CASTGHDNSPLHF. J is TRBJ1-6 and V is TRBV9, with D possibly matching TRBD1 (5 bases). The CDR3 consists of 13 residues. V was clipped by 6 bases and J by 5 bases, with 9 bases between them. Germline assignment: CDR1 SGDLS and CDR2 YYNGEE.

This chain uses TRBV7-3 with TRBJ2-1, with TRBD2 as a possible D gene (6 bases). V lost 2 bases to trimming and J lost 9 bases, with 26 bases between them. Germline CDR1 is SGHTA and CDR2 is FQGTGA. This CDR3 is built from 18 residues. The CDR3 sequence is CASSLGIGVAEGPREQFF. CDR3 DNA: TGTGCCAGCAGCTTAGGGATTGGGGTGGCGGAGGGGCCACGTGAGCAGTTCTTC.

This clonotype has only a few counts. As DNA, the CDR3 is TGTGCCAGCAGTACCGACAGGGGGGTCCCCTATGGCTACACCTTC. Amino acid sequence: CASSTDRGVPYGYTF. V is TRBV28 and J is TRBJ1-2, with TRBD1 matching over 9 bases. The germline gives CDR1 MDHEN, CDR2 SYDVKM. With V trimmed by 5 bases and J by 4 bases, 8 bases remained unmatched. This CDR3 has 15 residues.

This chain connects TRBV6-2 or TRBV6-3 to TRBJ2-7, with TRBD2 identical over 7 bases. The CDR3 is made up of 14 amino acids. The junction had 3 bases not matched to a gene; V was cut back by 2 bases and J by 2 bases. Germline V gives CDR1 MNHEY, CDR2 SVGEGT. CDR3 protein: CASSYTAGTYEQYF. CDR3 DNA sequence: TGTGCCAGCAGTTACACAGCGGGGACCTACGAGCAGTACTTC.

The chain links TRBV3-1 to TRBJ2-4, with TRBD2 identical over 8 bases. The J call is uncertain, as TRBJ2-7 better fits the DNA end. This CDR3 has 18 residues. Germline V lookup: CDR1 LGHDT, CDR2 YNNKEL (reference sequence). The chain's CDR3 is CASSQVGALAGGPYEQYF. In nucleotides, the CDR3 is TGTGCCAGCAGCCAAGTAGGGGCTTTGGCGGGAGGCCCCTACGAGCAGTACTTC.

The chain has TRBV20-1 and TRBJ2-7; 12 positions agree with TRBD2. Trimming took 3 bases from V and 4 from J; bases not matched to a gene: 13. Germline assignment: CDR1 DFQATT and CDR2 SNEGSKA (reference sequence). This CDR3 comprises 17 residues. The CDR3 bases are TGCAGTGCTAGGGGACTAGCGGGTCTGAATACGTTATACGAGCAGTACTTC. This gives the protein CSARGLAGLNTLYEQYF.